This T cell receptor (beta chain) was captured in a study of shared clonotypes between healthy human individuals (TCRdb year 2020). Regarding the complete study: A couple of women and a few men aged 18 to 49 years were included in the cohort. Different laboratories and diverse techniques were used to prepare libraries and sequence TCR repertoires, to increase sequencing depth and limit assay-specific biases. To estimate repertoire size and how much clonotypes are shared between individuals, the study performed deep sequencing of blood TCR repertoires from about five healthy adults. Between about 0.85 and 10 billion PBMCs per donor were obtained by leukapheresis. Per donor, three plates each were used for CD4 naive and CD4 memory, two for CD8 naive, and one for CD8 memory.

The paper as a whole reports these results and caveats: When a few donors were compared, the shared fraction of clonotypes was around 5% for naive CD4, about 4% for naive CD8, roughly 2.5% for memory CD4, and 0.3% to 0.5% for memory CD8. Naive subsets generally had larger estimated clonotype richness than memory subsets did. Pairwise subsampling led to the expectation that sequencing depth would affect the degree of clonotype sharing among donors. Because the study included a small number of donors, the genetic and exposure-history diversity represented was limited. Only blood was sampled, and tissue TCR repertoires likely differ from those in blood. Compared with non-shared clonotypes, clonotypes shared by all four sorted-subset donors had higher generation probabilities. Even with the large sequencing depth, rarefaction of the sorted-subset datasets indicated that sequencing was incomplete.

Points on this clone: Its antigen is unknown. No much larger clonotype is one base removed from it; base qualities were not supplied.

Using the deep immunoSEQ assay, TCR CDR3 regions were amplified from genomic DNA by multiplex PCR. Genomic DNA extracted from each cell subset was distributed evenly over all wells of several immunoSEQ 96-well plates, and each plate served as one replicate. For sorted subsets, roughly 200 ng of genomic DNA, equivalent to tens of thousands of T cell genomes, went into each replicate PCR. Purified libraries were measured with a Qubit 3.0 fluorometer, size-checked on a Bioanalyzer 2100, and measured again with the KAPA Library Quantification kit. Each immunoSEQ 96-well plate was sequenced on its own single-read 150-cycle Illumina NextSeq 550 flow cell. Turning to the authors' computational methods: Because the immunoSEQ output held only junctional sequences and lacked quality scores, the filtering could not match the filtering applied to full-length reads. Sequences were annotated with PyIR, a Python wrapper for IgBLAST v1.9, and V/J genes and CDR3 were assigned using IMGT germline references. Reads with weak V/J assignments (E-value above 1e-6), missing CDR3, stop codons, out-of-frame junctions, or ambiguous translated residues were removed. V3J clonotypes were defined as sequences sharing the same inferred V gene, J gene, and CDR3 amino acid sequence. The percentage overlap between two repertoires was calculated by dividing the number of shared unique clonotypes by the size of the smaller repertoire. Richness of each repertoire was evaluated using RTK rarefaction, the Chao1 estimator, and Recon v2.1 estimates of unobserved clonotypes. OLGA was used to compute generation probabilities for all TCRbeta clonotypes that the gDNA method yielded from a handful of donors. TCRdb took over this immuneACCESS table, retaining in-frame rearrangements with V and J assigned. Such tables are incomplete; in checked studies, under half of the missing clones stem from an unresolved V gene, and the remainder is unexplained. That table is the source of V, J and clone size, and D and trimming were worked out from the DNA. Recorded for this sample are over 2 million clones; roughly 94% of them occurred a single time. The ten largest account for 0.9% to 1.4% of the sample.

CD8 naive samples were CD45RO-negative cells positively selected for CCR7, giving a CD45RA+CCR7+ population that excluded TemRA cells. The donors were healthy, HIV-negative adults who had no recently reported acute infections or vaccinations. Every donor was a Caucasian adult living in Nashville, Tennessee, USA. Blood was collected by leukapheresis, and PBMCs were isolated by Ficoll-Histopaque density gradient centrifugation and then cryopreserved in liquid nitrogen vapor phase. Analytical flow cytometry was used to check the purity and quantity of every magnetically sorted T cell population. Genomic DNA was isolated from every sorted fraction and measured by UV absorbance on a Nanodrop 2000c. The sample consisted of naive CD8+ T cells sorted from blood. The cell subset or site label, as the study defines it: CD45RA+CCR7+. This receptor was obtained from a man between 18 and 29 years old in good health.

The CDR3 amino acid sequence is: CASRGGMLIHEQYF. The DNA reads as follows: TGTGCCAGCAGGGGGGGCATGCTTATCCACGAGCAGTACTTC. This receptor chain uses TRBV2 and TRBJ2-7; the D element might be TRBD1 or TRBD2, as each aligns at 6 bases. Per the germline V gene, SNHLY is the CDR1 and FYNNEI is the CDR2. Counted from cysteine to phenylalanine, this CDR3 has 14 amino acids. CDR3 DNA is the only sequence kept; it has 42 bases, read in frame from the first base. V drops 6 bases and J drops 5 bases, leaving 17 bases in between. The CDR3, completed at both ends by the reference TRBV2 and TRBJ2-7 genes, gives the full variable domain EPEVTQTPSHQVTQMGQEVILRCVPISNHLYFYWYRQILGQKVEFLVSFYNNEISEKSEIFDDQFSVERPDGSNFTLKIRSTKLEDSAMYFCASRGGMLIHEQYFGPGTRLTVT.